Included here is one T cell receptor beta chain sequence, with context. Its antigen is undetermined. This sample stems from a study of cytomegalovirus exposure and HLA in healthy donors. Use of 60 Vbeta and 13 Jbeta primers characterized the PCR. Produced via immunoSEQ multiplex PCR; TCRdb's table is partial and in-frame only. The data show some 67,000 clones, roughly 78% seen once. The study, taken as a whole, reports: What TCR beta sequences reportedly achieved was accurate prediction of HLA-A and HLA-B alleles in most subjects.

The sample consisted of PBMCs. The sequence was obtained from a man aged 35 to 55 in good health and CMV-seronegative.

The CDR3 loop is CASGGENTEAFF. CDR3 DNA: TGTGCCAGCGGCGGGGAAAACACTGAAGCTTTCTTT. The chain has TRBV6-5 and TRBJ1-1, with unresolved D. The length of the CDR3 is 12 residues. Germline V gives CDR1 MNHEY, CDR2 SVGAGI. Trimming took off 8 bases at V and 2 bases at J, with 9 bases between the two ends.